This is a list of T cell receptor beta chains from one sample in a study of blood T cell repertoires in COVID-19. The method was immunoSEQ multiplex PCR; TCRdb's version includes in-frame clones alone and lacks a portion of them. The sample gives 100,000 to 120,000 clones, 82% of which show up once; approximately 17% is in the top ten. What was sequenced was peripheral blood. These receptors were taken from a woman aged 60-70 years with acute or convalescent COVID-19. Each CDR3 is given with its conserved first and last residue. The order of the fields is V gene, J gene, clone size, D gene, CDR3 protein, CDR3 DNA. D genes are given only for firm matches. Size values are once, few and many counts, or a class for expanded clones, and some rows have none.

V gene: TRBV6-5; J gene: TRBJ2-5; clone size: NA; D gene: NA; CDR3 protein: CASSYVDRQETQYF; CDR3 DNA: TGTGCCAGCAGTTATGTCGATCGGCAAGAGACCCAGTACTTC
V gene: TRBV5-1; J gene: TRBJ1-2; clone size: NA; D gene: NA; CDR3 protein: CASSATGQTLRGYTF; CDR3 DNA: TGCGCCAGCAGCGCCACTGGACAGACTCTAAGAGGCTACACCTTC
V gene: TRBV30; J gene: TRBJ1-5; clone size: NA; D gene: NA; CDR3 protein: CAWAGYSNQPQHF; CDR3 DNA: TGTGCCTGGGCCGGGTATAGCAATCAGCCCCAGCATTTT
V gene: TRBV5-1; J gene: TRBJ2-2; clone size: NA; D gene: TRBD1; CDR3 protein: CASSLQGQGDGELFF; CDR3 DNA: TGCGCCAGCAGCTTGCAAGGACAGGGGGACGGGGAGCTGTTTTTT
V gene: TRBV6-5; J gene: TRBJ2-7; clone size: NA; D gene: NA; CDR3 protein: CASSSPRDYEQYF; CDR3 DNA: TGTGCCAGCAGTTCCCCGCGGGACTACGAGCAGTACTTC
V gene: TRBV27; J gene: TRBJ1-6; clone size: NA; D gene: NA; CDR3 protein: CGSGRGTLGSPLHF; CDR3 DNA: TGTGGCAGCGGTAGGGGGACATTGGGTTCACCCCTCCACTTT
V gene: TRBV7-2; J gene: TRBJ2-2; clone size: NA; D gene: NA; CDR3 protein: CASSFQITSGELFF; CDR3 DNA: TGTGCCAGCAGCTTCCAGATAACCAGCGGGGAGCTGTTTTTT
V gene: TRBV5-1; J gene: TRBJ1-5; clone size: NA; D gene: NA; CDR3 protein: CASSSQGGQPQHF; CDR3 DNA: TGCGCCAGCAGCTCACAAGGAGGCCAGCCCCAGCATTTT
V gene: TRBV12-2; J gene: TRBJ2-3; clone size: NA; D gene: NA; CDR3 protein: CASRTILAGGPSTDTQYF; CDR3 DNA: TGTGCAAGTCGCACCATACTAGCGGGGGGGCCGAGCACAGATACGCAGTATTTT
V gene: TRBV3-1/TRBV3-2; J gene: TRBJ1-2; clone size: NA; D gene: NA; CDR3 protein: CASSHPVRGIHGYTF; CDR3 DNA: TGTGCCAGCAGCCACCCCGTTAGGGGGATTCATGGCTACACCTTC
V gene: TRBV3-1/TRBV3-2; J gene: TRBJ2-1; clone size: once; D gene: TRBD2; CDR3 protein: CASSFLSGGAGDEQFF; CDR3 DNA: TGTGCCAGCAGCTTTCTCAGCGGGGGGGCCGGCGATGAGCAGTTCTTC
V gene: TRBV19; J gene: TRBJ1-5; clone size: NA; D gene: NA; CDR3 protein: CASSNGGQPQHF; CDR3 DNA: TGTGCCAGTAGTAATGGCGGACAGCCCCAGCATTTT
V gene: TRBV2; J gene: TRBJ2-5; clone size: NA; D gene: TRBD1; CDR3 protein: CASRVGTGGFQYF; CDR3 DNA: TGTGCCAGCAGGGTCGGGACAGGTGGTTTCCAGTACTTC
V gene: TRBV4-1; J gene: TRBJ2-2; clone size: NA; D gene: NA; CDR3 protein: CASSEGQNTGELFF; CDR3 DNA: TGCGCCAGCAGCGAAGGACAGAACACCGGGGAGCTGTTTTTT
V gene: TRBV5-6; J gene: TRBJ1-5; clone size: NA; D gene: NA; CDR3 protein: CASSFSNGNQPQHF; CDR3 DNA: TGTGCCAGCAGCTTTTCTAACGGCAATCAGCCCCAGCATTTT
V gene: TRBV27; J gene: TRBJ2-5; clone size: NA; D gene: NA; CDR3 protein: CASSSGQGRGQETQYF; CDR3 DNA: TGTGCCAGCAGTTCCGGGCAGGGGAGAGGACAAGAGACCCAGTACTTC
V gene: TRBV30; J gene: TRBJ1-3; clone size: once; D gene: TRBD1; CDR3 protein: CAWSVGTGVNTIYF; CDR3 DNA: TGTGCCTGGAGTGTTGGGACAGGGGTAAACACCATATATTTT